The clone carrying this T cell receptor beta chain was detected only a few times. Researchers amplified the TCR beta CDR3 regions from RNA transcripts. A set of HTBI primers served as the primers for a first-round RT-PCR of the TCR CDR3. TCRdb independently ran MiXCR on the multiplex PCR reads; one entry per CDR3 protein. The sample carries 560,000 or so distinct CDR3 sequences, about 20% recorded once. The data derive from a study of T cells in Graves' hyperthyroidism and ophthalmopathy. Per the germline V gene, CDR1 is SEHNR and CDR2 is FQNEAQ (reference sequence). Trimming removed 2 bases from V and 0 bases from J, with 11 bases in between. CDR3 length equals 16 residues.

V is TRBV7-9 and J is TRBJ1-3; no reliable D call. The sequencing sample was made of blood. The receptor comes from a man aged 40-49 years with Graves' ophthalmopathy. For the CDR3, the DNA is TGTGCCAGCAGCTTATCGGAGAGTTTCTCTGGAAACACCATATATTTT. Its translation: CASSLSESFSGNTIYF.